A single sample is the source of the 14 T cell receptor beta chains below, sequenced in a study of shared clonotypes between healthy human individuals. It was CD45RO-negative cells, positively selected for CCR7, that made up naive CD8 cells, with terminally differentiated effector memory CD45RA+ cells excluded. The data were produced by immunoSEQ multiplex PCR, yet TCRdb's version contains in-frame clones alone and is incomplete. This table has 2 million to 2.5 million clones, more than 85% appearing once. Sequencing input: naive CD8+ T cells from PBMCs. These receptors came from a man aged 18 to 29 in good health. Some clones in this sample may be carry-over from other donors' samples.

Only one count was recorded for this clone. J is TRBJ1-2 and V is TRBV4-1, with D uncertain. Germline assignment: CDR1 MGHRA and CDR2 YSYEKL. This CDR3 is built from 13 residues. The V gene lost 0 bases and the J gene lost 10 bases, with 12 bases spanning the gap. The chain's CDR3 is CASSQDLRADYTF. For the CDR3, the DNA is TGCGCCAGCAGCCAAGATCTCCGGGCAGACTACACCTTC.

The chain links TRBV10-2 to TRBJ2-1, with a tentative D call TRBD1 (6 bases). Between the trimmed V and J ends, which lost 2 bases and 5 bases, there was a span of 19 bases. Germline assignment: CDR1 WSHSY and CDR2 SAAADI. The CDR3 loop spans 17 amino acids. The DNA for the CDR3 is TGCGCCAGCAGTGAGGGGGGCGTTCGTATTCTAGACAATGAGCAGTTCTTC. The encoded protein is CASSEGGVRILDNEQFF.

Details on this clone: The sample contains more than one DNA sequence encoding this CDR3. This chain uses TRBV28 with TRBJ1-3, with D tentatively TRBD1 (5 bases). The CDR3 loop spans 11 amino acids. Germline V gene lookup returns CDR1 MDHEN and CDR2 SYDVKM. The V and J ends lost 8 bases and 4 bases respectively, with 6 bases between them. CDR3 DNA sequence: TGTGCCAGCGGGGGGGGAAACACCATATATTTT. Residues: CASGGGNTIYF.

The rearrangement links TRBV2 to TRBJ2-3; D ambiguous. V dropped 1 base and J dropped 4 bases, with 9 bases sitting between them. Germline CDR1 and CDR2: SNHLY and FYNNEI. The CDR3 has 14 residues. The CDR3 sequence is CASSEGRLPDTQYF. In DNA, the CDR3 is TGTGCCAGCAGTGAAGGCCGGTTGCCAGATACGCAGTATTTT.

V is TRBV14 and J is TRBJ2-2; D is perhaps TRBD2 (5 bases). The germline V gene encodes CDR1 SGHDN and CDR2 FVKESK. The CDR3 totals 16 residues. V was pared by 4 bases and J by 4 bases, with 16 bases between. CDR3: CASSPRTGVRTGELFF. For the CDR3, the DNA is TGTGCCAGCAGCCCAAGGACCGGGGTGCGCACCGGGGAGCTGTTTTTT.

The V call is TRBV10-3, the J call TRBJ1-2; possibly TRBD1 for D (6 bases). CDR1 ENHRY and CDR2 SYGVKD come from the germline V gene. CDR3 length: 14 amino acids. Trimming stripped 7 bases from V and 1 base from J, with 13 bases between. The CDR3 coding sequence is TGTGCCATCAATCCCGGGACAAGTAACTATGGCTACACCTTC. It translates to CAINPGTSNYGYTF.

The chain is built from TRBV5-4 and TRBJ1-2; D gene unclear. CDR1 is SGHNT, CDR2 YYREEE, per germline (reference sequence). This CDR3 comprises 14 residues. The ends were cut back, 4 bases at V and 3 bases at J, with 13 bases in the middle. CDR3 nucleotide sequence: TGTGCCAGCAGCAGCTCCAGGCTGGACTATGGCTACACCTTC. This gives the protein CASSSSRLDYGYTF. Variable domain in full (rest from reference TRBV5-4 and TRBJ1-2): ETGVTQSPTHLIKTRGQQVTLRCSSQSGHNTVSWYQQALGQGPQFIFQYYREEENGRGNFPPRFSGLQFPNYSSELNVNALELDDSALYLCASSSSRLDYGYTFGSGTRLTVV.

V is TRBV19 and J is TRBJ2-1; 8 positions match TRBD2. The junction had 4 bases not matched to a gene; V was cut back by 1 base and J by 8 bases. The V gene's germline CDR1 is LNHDA and CDR2 SQIVND (reference sequence). This CDR3 comprises 14 residues. The CDR3 sequence: CASSIAGGRDEQFF. The CDR3 nucleotides are TGTGCCAGTAGTATAGCGGGAGGGCGAGATGAGCAGTTCTTC.

This chain links TRBV19 with TRBJ1-3; 7 nucleotides line up with TRBD1. Germline V gene lookup returns CDR1 LNHDA and CDR2 SQIVND (reference sequence). Unmatched junction bases numbered 7, after V lost 4 bases and J lost 4 bases. There are 15 residues in the CDR3. The chain's CDR3 is CASSTPQGGGNTIYF. The CDR3 nucleotides are TGTGCCAGTAGTACTCCCCAGGGGGGCGGAAACACCATATATTTT.

The genes are TRBV29-1 and TRBJ2-1, with 10 bases matching TRBD1. Losses at the gene ends were 0 bases for V and 4 bases for J; bases not matched to a gene: 6. The CDR3 is 16 amino acids. Germline V lookup: CDR1 SQVTM, CDR2 ANQGSEA. CDR3 in amino acids: CSVEDADRGWYNEQFF. The CDR3 DNA reads TGCAGCGTTGAAGATGCGGACAGGGGGTGGTACAATGAGCAGTTCTTC.

V is TRBV5-6 and J is TRBJ2-7, with a weak D call TRBD2 (6 bases). The CDR3 sequence is 17 residues long. V dropped 4 bases and J dropped 3 bases, with 23 bases sitting between them. The germline CDR1 and CDR2 sequences are SGHDT and YYEEEE. The CDR3 nucleotides read TGTGCCAGCAGCGTGCTCCTCCGGGAGACCCCCCACTACGAGCAGTACTTC. Its translation: CASSVLLRETPHYEQYF. Full variable domain (outside the CDR3, taken from reference TRBV5-6 and TRBJ2-7): DAGVTQSPTHLIKTRGQQVTLRCSPKSGHDTVSWYQQALGQGPQFIFQYYEEEERQRGNFPDRFSGHQFPNYSSELNVNALLLGDSALYLCASSVLLRETPHYEQYFGPGTRLTVT.

The chain carries TRBV27 and TRBJ2-1, with 8 bases fitting TRBD1. From germline, CDR1 is MNHEY and CDR2 SMNVEV (reference sequence). J was trimmed by 1 base and V by 4 bases; bases with no gene match: 6. CDR3 size: 16 residues. CDR3 DNA sequence: TGTGCCAGCAGTTATCGTCGGACAGGGTCCTACAATGAGCAGTTCTTC. Amino acid sequence: CASSYRRTGSYNEQFF.

The chain uses TRBV18 and TRBJ2-1; 8 bases align to TRBD2. J gave up 7 bases and V 3 bases, and 8 bases lay outside the gene matches. Germline V CDR1 and CDR2: KGHSH, LQKENI. The CDR3 loop spans 15 amino acids. CDR3 bases: TGTGCCAGCTCACCTTCTACCGGGAGGGCGAATGAGCAGTTCTTC. Translating gives CASSPSTGRANEQFF.

This clone is a singleton in its sample. CDR3 bases: TGTGCCAGCAGTATTCCCGGGACAGGGGGCAGTATCTACGAGCAGTACTTC. Amino acids: CASSIPGTGGSIYEQYF. The chain combines TRBV27 with TRBJ2-7, with 12 bases identical to TRBD1. Germline lookup yields CDR1 MNHEY and CDR2 SMNVEV (reference sequence). The CDR3 runs 17 residues. The ends lost 5 bases at V and 3 bases at J; junction bases unmatched: 11.